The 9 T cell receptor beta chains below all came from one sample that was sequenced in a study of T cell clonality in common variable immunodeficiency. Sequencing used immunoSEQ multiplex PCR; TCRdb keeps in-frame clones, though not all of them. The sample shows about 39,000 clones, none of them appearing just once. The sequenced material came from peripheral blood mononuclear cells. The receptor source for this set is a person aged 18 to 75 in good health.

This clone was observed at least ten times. CDR3 DNA (partial): TGTGCCAGCCGAATCTCGACAGCCCCATCCTATGGC. Translated, it gives CASRISTAPSYG. The whole CDR3 is CASRISTAPSYGYTF. V and J are TRBV7-2 and TRBJ1-2; TRBD1 is a possible D gene (5 bases). The CDR3 end falls 3 residues outside the read, so it is completed with the germline J gene. V lost 8 bases, J lost 4 bases, and 20 bases lay in between. The CDR3 loop spans 15 amino acids. In germline, CDR1 is SGHTA, CDR2 FQGNSA.

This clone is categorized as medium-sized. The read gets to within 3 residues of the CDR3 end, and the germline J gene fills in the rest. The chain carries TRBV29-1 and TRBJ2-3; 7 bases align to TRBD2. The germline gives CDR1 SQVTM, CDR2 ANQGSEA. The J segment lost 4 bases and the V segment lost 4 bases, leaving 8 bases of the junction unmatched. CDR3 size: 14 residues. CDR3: CSVAGLTYADTQYF. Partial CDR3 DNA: TGCAGCGTTGCGGGACTAACTTATGCAGATACG.

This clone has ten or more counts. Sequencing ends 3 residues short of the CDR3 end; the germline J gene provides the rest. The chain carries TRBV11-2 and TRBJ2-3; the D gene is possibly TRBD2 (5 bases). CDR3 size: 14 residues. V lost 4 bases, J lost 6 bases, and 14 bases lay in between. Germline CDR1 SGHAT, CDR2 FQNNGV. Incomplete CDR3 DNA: TGTGCCAGCAGCTCCGTGACCGGGGAGGATACG. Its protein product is CASSSVTGEDT. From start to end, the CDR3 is CASSSVTGEDTQYF.

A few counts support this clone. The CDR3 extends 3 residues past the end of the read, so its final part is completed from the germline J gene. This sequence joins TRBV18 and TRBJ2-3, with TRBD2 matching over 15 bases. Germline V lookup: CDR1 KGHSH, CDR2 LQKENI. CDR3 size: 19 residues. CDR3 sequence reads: CASSPRIGTSGRNQETQYF. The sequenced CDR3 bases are TGTGCCAGCTCACCACGCATAGGGACTAGCGGGAGGAACCAAGAGACG.

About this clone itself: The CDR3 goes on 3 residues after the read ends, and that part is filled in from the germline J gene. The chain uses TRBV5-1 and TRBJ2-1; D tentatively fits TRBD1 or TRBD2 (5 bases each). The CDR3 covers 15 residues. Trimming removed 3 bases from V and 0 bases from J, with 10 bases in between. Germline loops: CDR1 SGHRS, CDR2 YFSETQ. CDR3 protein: CASSYPGSSYNEQFF. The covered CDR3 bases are TGCGCCAGCAGCTACCCAGGGAGCTCCTACAATGAG.

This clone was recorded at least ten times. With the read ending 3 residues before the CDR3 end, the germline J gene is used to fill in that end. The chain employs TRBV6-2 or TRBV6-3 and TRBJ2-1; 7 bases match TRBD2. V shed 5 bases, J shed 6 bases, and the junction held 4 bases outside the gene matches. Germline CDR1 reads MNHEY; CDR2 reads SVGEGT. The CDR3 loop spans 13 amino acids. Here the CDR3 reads CASSATSPNEQFF. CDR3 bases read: TGTGCCAGCAGTGCGACTAGCCCCAATGAG.

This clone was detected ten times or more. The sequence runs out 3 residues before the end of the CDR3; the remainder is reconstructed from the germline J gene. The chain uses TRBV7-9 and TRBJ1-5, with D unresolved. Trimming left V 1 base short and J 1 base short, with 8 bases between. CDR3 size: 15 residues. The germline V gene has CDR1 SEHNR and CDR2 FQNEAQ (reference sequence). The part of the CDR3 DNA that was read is TGTGCCAGCAGCTTAGGCGAAGGGAGCAATCAGCCC. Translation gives CASSLGEGSNQP. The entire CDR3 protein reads CASSLGEGSNQPQHF.

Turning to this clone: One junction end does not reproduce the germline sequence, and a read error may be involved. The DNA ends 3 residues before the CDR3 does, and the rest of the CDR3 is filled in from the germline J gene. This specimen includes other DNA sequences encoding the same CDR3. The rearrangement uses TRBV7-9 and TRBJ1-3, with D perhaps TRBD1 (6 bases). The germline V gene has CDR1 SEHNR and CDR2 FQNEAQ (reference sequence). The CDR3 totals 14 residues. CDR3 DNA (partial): TGTGCCAGCAGCCCACAGGGCATAAGAAACACA. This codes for CASSPQGIRNT. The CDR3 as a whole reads CASSPQGIRNTIYF.

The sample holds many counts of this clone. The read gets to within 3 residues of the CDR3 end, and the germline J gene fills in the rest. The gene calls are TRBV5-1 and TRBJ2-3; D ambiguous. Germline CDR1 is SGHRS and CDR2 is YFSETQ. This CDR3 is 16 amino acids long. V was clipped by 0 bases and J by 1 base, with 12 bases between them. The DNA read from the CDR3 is TGCGCCAGCAGCTTGGCACGAAGCATCGGCACAGATACG. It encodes CASSLARSIGTDT. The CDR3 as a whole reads CASSLARSIGTDTQYF.